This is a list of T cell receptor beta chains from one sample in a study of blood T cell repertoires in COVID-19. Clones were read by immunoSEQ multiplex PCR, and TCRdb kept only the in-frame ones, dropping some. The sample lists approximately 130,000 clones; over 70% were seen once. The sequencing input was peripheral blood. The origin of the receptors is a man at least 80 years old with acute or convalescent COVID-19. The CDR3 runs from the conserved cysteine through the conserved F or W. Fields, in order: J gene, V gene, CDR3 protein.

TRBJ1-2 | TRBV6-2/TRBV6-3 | CASSRWEGQGSYGYTF
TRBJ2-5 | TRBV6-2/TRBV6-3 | CASSYAGRGETQYF
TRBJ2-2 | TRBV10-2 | CASSEGRKGLAKTTGELFF
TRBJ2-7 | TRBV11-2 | CASSSLRHEHSYEQYF
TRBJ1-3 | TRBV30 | CAWSVRGRVSGNTIYF
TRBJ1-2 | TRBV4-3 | CASSQDLWTARSYGYTF
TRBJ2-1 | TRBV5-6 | CASSFAGGPIEQFF
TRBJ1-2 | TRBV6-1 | CASSEGVPDYGYTF
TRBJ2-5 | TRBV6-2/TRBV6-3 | CASSYGGAQETQYF
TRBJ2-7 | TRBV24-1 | CATSDSADFSYEQYF
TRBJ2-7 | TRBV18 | CASSPTSQVSYEQYF
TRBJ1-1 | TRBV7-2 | CASSLTGSVGTEAFF
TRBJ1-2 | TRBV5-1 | CASSFESVNYGYTF
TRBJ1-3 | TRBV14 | CASSQQAGNTIYF
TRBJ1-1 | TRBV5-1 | CASSQGIMNTEAFF
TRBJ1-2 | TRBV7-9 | CASSFINYGYTF
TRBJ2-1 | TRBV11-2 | CASSLGRGQYNEQFF
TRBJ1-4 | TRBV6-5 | CASSSGQGGKLFF
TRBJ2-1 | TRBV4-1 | CASSQEKGHPRVYNEQFF
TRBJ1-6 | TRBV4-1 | CASSRIGQGLRSPLHF
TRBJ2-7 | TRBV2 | CASSESSAVAYEQYF
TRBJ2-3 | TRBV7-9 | CASSFRGADTQYF